This T cell receptor (beta chain) originates from a study of T cell repertoires in cytomegalovirus infection. Study-level information: Matching HLA type, along with CMV infection, was indicated by public TCR beta signatures.

Remarks on this clonotype: The antigen is unknown.

TCRdb processed the reads anew with MiXCR; each CDR3 protein has one entry. The repertoire consists of about 680,000 distinct CDR3 sequences, with about 24% occurring once and the leading ten covering around 8%. General study results and limits: Carriers of CMV and the relevant HLA type were discriminated by public TCR beta frequency. CMV-specific HLA-C-restricted TCR beta clonotypes dominated the ex vivo response.

The trim removed 8 bases at V and 5 bases at J, leaving 14 bases unmatched. The CDR3 spans 18 residues. Germline V CDR1 and CDR2: SGHVS, FNYEAQ. This chain links TRBV7-6 with TRBJ2-1, with 14 bases lining up with TRBD2. Input material: CD8+ T cells from PBMCs. The clonotype comes from a human donor in good health (CMV status not recorded). Some clones in this sample may be carry-over from other donors' samples. CDR3 sequence reads: CASLSTPRLAGGNNEQFF. The DNA of the CDR3 is TGTGCCAGCCTTAGCACCCCCCGACTAGCGGGGGGGAACAATGAGCAGTTCTTC.